This entry lists 30 T cell receptor beta chains sequenced from one sample in a study of blood T cell repertoires in COVID-19. Profiling relied on immunoSEQ multiplex PCR, and the TCRdb table lists in-frame clones only, not all of them. This sample carries over 400,000 clones, 86% of them seen once, and the ten largest clones take 1.4%. Sequencing was performed on peripheral blood. Source of these receptors: a young woman with active or convalescent COVID-19.

The rearrangement uses TRBV5-1 and TRBJ1-1; 9 positions agree with TRBD1. This CDR3 spans 15 amino acids. The V and J ends lost 4 bases and 4 bases, in that order; junction bases with no gene match: 8. Per germline, CDR1 SGHRS and CDR2 YFSETQ. CDR3 amino acids: CASSPGDREGTEAFF. CDR3 sequence (DNA): TGCGCCAGCAGCCCGGGGGACAGGGAGGGCACTGAAGCTTTCTTT.

The rearrangement joins TRBV13 to TRBJ2-3; a possible D gene is TRBD1 (5 bases). Looked up from germline, CDR1 is PRHDT and CDR2 is FYEKMQ (reference sequence). V was pared by 2 bases and J by 3 bases, with 9 bases between. The CDR3 sequence is 14 residues long. The CDR3 nucleotides read TGTGCCAGCAGCTTACCCAGGGCTACAGATACGCAGTATTTT. Protein: CASSLPRATDTQYF.

The gene calls are TRBV11-2 and TRBJ1-1; D remains ambiguous. CDR3 size: 14 residues. Between the trimmed V and J ends, which lost 1 base and 0 bases, there was a span of 6 bases. Per germline, CDR1 SGHAT and CDR2 FQNNGV. In DNA, the CDR3 is TGTGCCAGCAGCTTAGGGTCTATGAACACTGAAGCTTTCTTT. Its translation is CASSLGSMNTEAFF.

V is TRBV27 and J is TRBJ1-1, with TRBD1 as a possible D gene (5 bases). The V end lost 3 bases, the J end lost 0 bases, and 5 bases lay between the germline ends. Germline assignment: CDR1 MNHEY and CDR2 SMNVEV (reference sequence). The CDR3 has 13 residues. CDR3 in DNA: TGTGCCAGCAGTTTGGGGCTGAACACTGAAGCTTTCTTT. Its protein product is CASSLGLNTEAFF.

J is TRBJ2-5 and V is TRBV4-1; 12 nucleotides line up with TRBD2. CDR1 and CDR2 from the germline V gene are MGHRA and YSYEKL. J was trimmed by 4 bases and V by 1 base; bases with no gene match: 7. The CDR3 runs 17 residues. Here the CDR3 DNA reads TGCGCCAGCAGCCAAGTCGGACTAGCGGGACACCCAGAGACCCAGTACTTC. It codes for CASSQVGLAGHPETQYF.

This clone occurred a few times. In DNA form, the CDR3 reads TGCGCCAGCAGTGAGGATCGGGTTCCAAACTATGGCTACACCTTC. This encodes CASSEDRVPNYGYTF. The J gene is TRBJ1-2, the V gene TRBV10-2; no clear D. The length of the CDR3 is 15 residues. Germline CDR1 is WSHSY and CDR2 is SAAADI. V lost 2 bases, J lost 2 bases, and 12 bases lay in between.

The V and J genes are TRBV10-1 and TRBJ2-3; D perhaps matches TRBD1 (6 bases). CDR3 length: 14 residues. Germline V gives CDR1 WNHNN, CDR2 SYGVQD (reference sequence). Trimming removed 6 bases from V and 0 bases from J, with 10 bases in between. CDR3 sequence (DNA): TGCGCCAGCAGGGACAGCACTAGCACAGATACGCAGTATTTT. Translation gives CASRDSTSTDTQYF.

The genes are TRBV7-6 and TRBJ1-4; 10 bases agree with TRBD1. The CDR3 loop spans 13 amino acids. V lost 6 bases to trimming and J lost 8 bases; unmatched junction nucleotides: 3. Germline-derived CDR1 and CDR2 are SGHVS and FNYEAQ. In DNA form, the CDR3 reads TGTGCCAGCAGGGGGACAGGGGAGGAAAAACTGTTTTTT. This translates into CASRGTGEEKLFF.

The genes are TRBV9 and TRBJ2-5, with 10 bases lining up with TRBD2. This CDR3 comprises 16 residues. Germline CDR1 is SGDLS and CDR2 is YYNGEE. The ends lost 2 bases at V and 3 bases at J; junction bases unmatched: 7. CDR3 in amino acids: CASSVPTSGEEETQYF. CDR3 bases: TGTGCCAGCAGCGTTCCTACTAGCGGGGAGGAAGAGACCCAGTACTTC. The complete variable domain, with remaining parts taken from reference TRBV9 and TRBJ2-5, reads DSGVTQTPKHLITATGQRVTLRCSPRSGDLSVYWYQQSLDQGLQFLIQYYNGEERAKGNILERFSAQQFPDLHSELNLSSLELGDSALYFCASSVPTSGEEETQYFGPGTRLLVL.

The chain links TRBV7-9 to TRBJ1-3; possible D gene TRBD1, 6 bases. The CDR3 extends over 17 amino acids. The V end lost 5 bases, the J end lost 0 bases, and 17 bases lay between the germline ends. CDR1 is SEHNR and CDR2 is FQNEAQ in the germline V gene (reference sequence). The CDR3 DNA sequence: TGTGCCAGCAGCCCCCGTCGTGGACAGAGCTCTGGAAACACCATATATTTT. Amino acid sequence: CASSPRRGQSSGNTIYF.

The genes are TRBV19 and TRBJ1-1, with 7 bases identical to TRBD1. The V and J ends lost 6 bases and 4 bases, in that order; junction bases with no gene match: 8. The CDR3 loop spans 14 amino acids. Germline V lookup: CDR1 LNHDA, CDR2 SQIVND (reference sequence). CDR3 nucleotides: TGTGCCAGTAGCCTCACAGGGGAGCTCACTGAAGCTTTCTTT. The encoded protein is CASSLTGELTEAFF.

The chain is built from TRBV19 and TRBJ2-6; 14 positions match TRBD2. There are 21 residues in the CDR3. Germline CDR1 LNHDA, CDR2 SQIVND (reference sequence). V shed 5 bases and J 2 bases; nucleotides not matched to a gene: 14. Here the CDR3 reads CASSLPRLAGGSVAGANVLTF. Written as DNA, the CDR3 is TGTGCCAGTAGTCTGCCGCGACTAGCGGGAGGGTCGGTGGCTGGGGCCAACGTCCTGACTTTC.

This chain connects TRBV20-1 to TRBJ1-1; D is unresolved. The germline V gene has CDR1 DFQATT and CDR2 SNEGSKA (reference sequence). The length of the CDR3 is 10 residues. CDR3 loop: CSARRVEAFF. For the CDR3, the DNA is TGCTCAGCAAGGCGGGTTGAAGCTTTCTTT.

This clone was found a few times. The V call is TRBV30, the J call TRBJ2-1, with D tentatively TRBD2 (5 bases). V was trimmed by 8 bases and J by 6 bases, leaving 11 bases between them. The CDR3 contains 11 residues. CDR1 and CDR2 from the germline V gene are GTSNPN and SVGIG (reference sequence). CDR3 loop: CAGKRTNEQFF. The CDR3 DNA is TGTGCCGGGAAGCGGACCAATGAGCAGTTCTTC.

The table lists this clone with a count of one. This chain joins TRBV6-5 and TRBJ2-7, with D perhaps TRBD1 (6 bases). Germline V CDR1 and CDR2: MNHEY, SVGAGI. With 5 bases removed from V and 3 bases from J, the gap between germline ends came to 11 bases. This CDR3 spans 13 amino acids. DNA of the CDR3: TGTGCCAGCAGTACCTACAGGGACTACGAGCAGTACTTC. This codes for CASSTYRDYEQYF.

The chain is built from TRBV19 and TRBJ1-5; 9 bases map to TRBD1. This CDR3 comprises 15 residues. V dropped 6 bases and J dropped 1; count of bases not matched to a gene: 4. Germline lookup yields CDR1 LNHDA and CDR2 SQIVND (reference sequence). As DNA, the CDR3 is TGTGCCAGTAGATCCGGGACAGGGAGCAATCAGCCCCAGCATTTT. Residues: CASRSGTGSNQPQHF. The variable domain in full, completed from reference TRBV19 and TRBJ1-5, reads DGGITQSPKYLFRKEGQNVTLSCEQNLNHDAMYWYRQDPGQGLRLIYYSQIVNDFQKGDIAEGYSVSREKKESFPLTVTSAQKNPTAFYLCASRSGTGSNQPQHFGDGTRLSIL.

The chain has TRBV27 and TRBJ2-7; tentative D call: TRBD2 (6 bases). Germline V CDR1 and CDR2: MNHEY, SMNVEV (reference sequence). Trimming removed 2 bases from V and 4 bases from J, with 12 bases in between. This CDR3 is built from 14 residues. The CDR3 region has the DNA TGTGCCAGCAGTTTAGACCGGGACTCGTACGAGCAGTACTTC. This codes for CASSLDRDSYEQYF.

This clone has only one observation. In nucleotides, the CDR3 is TGCGCCAGCAGCCAAAGGACTGGGGACACCGGGGAGCTGTTTTTT. Protein sequence: CASSQRTGDTGELFF. The chain recombines TRBV5-1 with TRBJ2-2; maybe TRBD2 (5 bases). The V gene lost 4 bases and the J gene lost 3 bases, with 13 bases spanning the gap. This CDR3 contains 15 residues. Germline V gene lookup returns CDR1 SGHRS and CDR2 YFSETQ.

The V call is TRBV27, the J call TRBJ2-7; 10 positions match TRBD1. Losses at the gene ends were 8 bases for V and 0 bases for J; bases not matched to a gene: 4. CDR1 is MNHEY and CDR2 is SMNVEV in the germline V gene (reference sequence). This CDR3 has 14 residues. CDR3 DNA: TGTGCCAGCCCGACAGGGGGCAACTCCTACGAGCAGTACTTC. Translation gives CASPTGGNSYEQYF.

V and J are TRBV6-5 and TRBJ1-2; D unresolved. Between the trimmed V and J ends, which lost 9 bases and 4 bases, there was a span of 15 bases. The CDR3 spans 13 residues. Germline V gene lookup returns CDR1 MNHEY and CDR2 SVGAGI. The CDR3 region has the DNA TGTGCCAGTCAGCAGGCCACGTTCTATGGCTACACCTTC. Protein sequence: CASQQATFYGYTF.

CDR3 protein: CASSIGPLAGEGTDTQYF. The CDR3, as DNA: TGCGCCAGCAGCATAGGCCCCCTAGCGGGAGAGGGGACAGATACGCAGTATTTT. The chain is built from TRBV5-1 and TRBJ2-3; 10 bases line up with TRBD2. The CDR3 is made up of 18 amino acids. Germline CDR1 SGHRS, CDR2 YFSETQ. J was trimmed by 3 bases and V by 4 bases; bases with no gene match: 14.

This chain uses TRBV5-6 with TRBJ1-2; the D gene is possibly TRBD1 (6 bases). The CDR3 spans 11 residues. Germline CDR1 and CDR2: SGHDT and YYEEEE. Trimming shortened V by 3 bases and J by 9 bases, and 9 bases separated the two germline ends. CDR3 coding DNA: TGTGCCAGCAGCTGGGGGACAAGCTACACCTTC. It codes for CASSWGTSYTF. Filled out from reference TRBV5-6 and TRBJ1-2, the complete variable domain reads DAGVTQSPTHLIKTRGQQVTLRCSPKSGHDTVSWYQQALGQGPQFIFQYYEEEERQRGNFPDRFSGHQFPNYSSELNVNALLLGDSALYLCASSWGTSYTFGSGTRLTVV.

The chain is built from TRBV7-2 and TRBJ1-2, with no clear D. In germline, CDR1 is SGHTA, CDR2 FQGNSA. This CDR3 is built from 13 residues. Trimming pared 1 base from V and 1 base from J, leaving 4 bases between. The CDR3: CASSLDINYGYTF. In DNA, the CDR3 is TGTGCCAGCAGCTTAGATATTAACTATGGCTACACCTTC. Combining the CDR3 with reference TRBV7-2 and TRBJ1-2 gives the whole variable domain GAGVSQSPSNKVTEKGKDVELRCDPISGHTALYWYRQSLGQGLEFLIYFQGNSAPDKSGLPSDRFSAERTGGSVSTLTIQRTQQEDSAVYLCASSLDINYGYTFGSGTRLTVV.

This clone is a singleton in its sample. This chain uses TRBV25-1 with TRBJ2-1; 13 positions agree with TRBD2. CDR3 size: 17 residues. V trimming: 3 bases; J trimming: 7 bases; junction bases outside the gene matches: 9. Looked up from germline, CDR1 is MGHDK and CDR2 is SYGVNS. CDR3 protein: CASSDRRLAGGFNEQFF. In DNA form, the CDR3 reads TGTGCCAGCAGTGATCGCAGACTAGCGGGAGGATTTAATGAGCAGTTCTTC.

J is TRBJ2-1 and V is TRBV11-2; 7 nucleotides match TRBD2. Per germline, CDR1 SGHAT and CDR2 FQNNGV. The ends lost 5 bases at V and 2 bases at J; junction bases unmatched: 9. CDR3 size: 16 residues. The CDR3 sequence: CASSMNLAAPYNEQFF. The CDR3 DNA reads as TGTGCCAGCAGCATGAATCTAGCGGCCCCCTACAATGAGCAGTTCTTC.

To note about this clone: The junction does not match germline at one end; this may be a read error. The chain recombines TRBV5-1 with TRBJ1-2; 8 bases map to TRBD1. CDR1 is SGHRS and CDR2 is YFSETQ in the germline V gene. CDR3 length: 14 amino acids. CDR3 in amino acids: CASTSDRGKYGYTF. The CDR3, as DNA: TGCGCAAGCACCTCCGACAGGGGCAAATATGGCTACACCTTC.

This clone was detected once. J is TRBJ2-7 and V is TRBV6-6; maybe TRBD1 (5 bases). Per germline, CDR1 MNHNY and CDR2 SVGAGI (reference sequence). V shed 6 bases and J shed 6 bases, with 12 bases lying between them. The CDR3 has 12 residues. The CDR3 is CASSFGQPEQYF. The CDR3, as DNA: TGTGCCAGCAGCTTTGGACAACCCGAGCAGTACTTC.

The chain combines TRBV24-1 with TRBJ2-2, with 8 bases that match TRBD2. J lost 2 bases, V lost 0 bases, and 16 bases had no gene match. The CDR3 consists of 21 residues. Germline CDR1 and CDR2: KGHDR and SFDVKD. CDR3: CATSDLQFVAVAGFNTGELFF. The CDR3 DNA sequence: TGTGCCACCAGTGATTTGCAATTTGTCGCGGTAGCGGGGTTCAACACCGGGGAGCTGTTTTTT.

The V call is TRBV27, the J call TRBJ1-2, with 9 bases aligning to TRBD1. Germline values: CDR1 MNHEY, CDR2 SMNVEV (reference sequence). V lost 6 bases and J lost 5; bases outside the gene matches: 4. The CDR3 is made up of 13 amino acids. CDR3 region: CASRTGTGYGYTF. The CDR3 DNA reads TGTGCCAGCAGAACCGGGACAGGGTATGGCTACACCTTC.

The chain links TRBV28 to TRBJ2-1; TRBD1 agrees at 7 bases. Germline V CDR1 and CDR2: MDHEN, SYDVKM. This CDR3 comprises 15 residues. Trimming at V came to 6 bases and at J to 3 bases, leaving 8 bases not matched to a gene. The chain's CDR3 is CASRKTRDSYNEQFF. The CDR3, as DNA: TGTGCCAGCAGGAAAACCCGGGACAGCTACAATGAGCAGTTCTTC.